Given below is one T cell receptor beta chain in context. Antigen unknown. Construction of the TCRbeta library involved unique molecular identifiers. MiXCR, run by TCRdb on the PCR reads, gives a single entry per CDR3 protein. The sample holds about 580,000 distinct CDR3 sequences, about a quarter seen once. Germline CDR1 MGHRA, CDR2 YSYEKL. Trimming removed 2 bases at V and 8 bases at J, with 7 bases between. This CDR3 comprises 12 residues. This sample is drawn from a study of T-cell reconstitution after alpha-beta-depleted transplantation in children. Study-wide results and caveats: Reports say that about two months after transplant, the alpha-beta T cells came out of several hundred graft clones that had expanded.

The sequence was obtained from a boy under two years old with Wiskott-Aldrich syndrome, due to receive a stem cell transplant. The sequences come from PBMCs, collected before TCRalphabeta/CD19-depleted stem cell transplant. The chain links TRBV4-1 to TRBJ2-1; D is possibly TRBD2 (5 bases). The CDR3 is CASSQKADEQFF. CDR3 in DNA: TGCGCCAGCAGCCAAAAAGCGGATGAGCAGTTCTTC.